Listed below are T cell receptor beta chains from one sample, sequenced in a study of T-cell reconstitution after alpha-beta-depleted transplantation in children. TCRdb used MiXCR to reprocess the PCR reads, holding one entry per CDR3 protein. The table lists about half a million distinct CDR3 sequences, roughly an eighth of them singletons. The source material was PBMCs from the stem cell graft donor, sampled from the stem cell graft. The source is a human donor who donated a stem cell graft to a child with combined immunodeficiency. CDR3s include the opening cysteine and the closing phenylalanine or tryptophan. The order of the fields is D gene, J gene, V gene, clone size, CDR3 DNA, CDR3 protein. A D gene is named only where the DNA matches it firmly. Not all rows give a size; the values are once, few, many and, for expanded clones, a class.

TRBD2	TRBJ2-7	TRBV28	-	TGTGCCAGCAGTACCGATAGCGGGAACGAGCAGTACTTC	CASSTDSGNEQYF
TRBD2	TRBJ2-5	TRBV2	few	TGTGCCAGCAGTGAACCGGGAGGCCCGAAAGAGACCCAGTACTTC	CASSEPGGPKETQYF
-	TRBJ1-1	TRBV6-1	-	TGTGCCAGCAGTGACGGGGGACTGACGAACACTGAAGCTTTCTTT	CASSDGGLTNTEAFF
-	TRBJ2-7	TRBV12-3/TRBV12-4	-	TGTGCCAGCAGTTTAACAGGGTCGGGCTACGAGCAGTACTTC	CASSLTGSGYEQYF
-	TRBJ2-5	TRBV20-1	few	TGCAGTGCTAGAGATTATGGGGGGCCAGAGACCCAGTACTTC	CSARDYGGPETQYF
-	TRBJ1-1	TRBV28	many	TGTGCCAGCAGTCGCCGACAGACTGAAGCTTTCTTT	CASSRRQTEAFF
TRBD2	TRBJ2-3	TRBV5-1	-	TGCGCCAGCAGCTTGGCCGGGAGGATTGGTCCCACAGATACGCAGTATTTT	CASSLAGRIGPTDTQYF
TRBD1	TRBJ2-1	TRBV29-1	many	TGCAGCGTAGGGACAGGGGACAATGAGCAGTTCTTC	CSVGTGDNEQFF
-	TRBJ1-1	TRBV5-1	many	TGCGCCAGCAGCTTGGGGACAACGAACACTGAAGCTTTCTTT	CASSLGTTNTEAFF
-	TRBJ1-5	TRBV9	many	TGTGCCAGCAGCGTAGGGCAGGGTAATCAGCCCCAGCATTTT	CASSVGQGNQPQHF
TRBD1	TRBJ1-5	TRBV12-3/TRBV12-4	-	TGTGCCAGCAGTGTGGACAGGACGGGGAATCAGCCCCAGCATTTT	CASSVDRTGNQPQHF
-	TRBJ2-1	TRBV12-3/TRBV12-4	few	TGTGCCAGCAGGACGGCGGGGCTCCTTTACAATGAGCAGTTCTTC	CASRTAGLLYNEQFF
-	TRBJ2-7	TRBV3-1	few	TGTGCCAGCAGCCAAGATCTTGAGTTTACCTACGAGCAGTACTTC	CASSQDLEFTYEQYF
-	TRBJ1-2	TRBV6-2/TRBV6-3	-	TGTGCCAGCAGCCCCAACGCCGGGTTTTTTGGCTACACCTTC	CASSPNAGFFGYTF
-	TRBJ1-4	TRBV6-5	many	TGTGCCAGCAGTTACTCGAATACTAATGAAAAACTGTTTTTT	CASSYSNTNEKLFF
-	TRBJ1-6	TRBV6-1	few	TGTGCCAGCACCATAACCGGGACGGGAGCCCTCCACTTT	CASTITGTGALHF
-	TRBJ2-5	TRBV25-1	few	TGTGCCAGCAGTGAAATGGGGGGTGCCCTCCAAGAGACCCAGTACTTC	CASSEMGGALQETQYF
-	TRBJ2-2	TRBV2	-	TGTGCCAGCATCCTCGCCGGGGAGCTGTTTTTT	CASILAGELFF
TRBD1	TRBJ2-7	TRBV15	many	TGTGCCACCAGCAGCGTGAAGGGACAGGGGATCCACGAGCAGTACTTC	CATSSVKGQGIHEQYF
-	TRBJ1-4	TRBV4-2	-	TGTGCCAGCAGCCAAGGAGTAGAAGAAGAAAAACTGTTTTTT	CASSQGVEEEKLFF
TRBD2	TRBJ2-7	TRBV3-1	few	TGTGCCAGCAGCCCCACTAGCGGGGGGAACTACGAGCAGTACTTC	CASSPTSGGNYEQYF
TRBD1	TRBJ2-7	TRBV25-1	many	TGTGCCAGCTCTCAGGGGGCAGCCTACGAGCAGTACTTC	CASSQGAAYEQYF
-	TRBJ2-3	TRBV6-2/TRBV6-3	-	TGTGCCAGCAGTTTCGGACGGAATACAGATACGCAGTATTTT	CASSFGRNTDTQYF
-	TRBJ2-1	TRBV25-1	many	TGTGCCACCAATATGAACAATGAGCAGTTCTTC	CATNMNNEQFF
-	TRBJ2-7	TRBV27	-	TGTGCCAGCAGTTGGGACGAGCAGTACTTC	CASSWDEQYF
-	TRBJ1-3	TRBV15	-	TGTGCCACCAGCAGAGATGATCAGTCTGGAAACACCATATATTTT	CATSRDDQSGNTIYF
TRBD1	TRBJ2-3	TRBV9	many	TGTGCCAGCAGCGTCGGGACAGGGGTGAGCACAGATACGCAGTATTTT	CASSVGTGVSTDTQYF
-	TRBJ1-5	TRBV13	-	TGTGCCAGCAGCTCGAGGACAGAGTATAGCAATCAGCCCCAGCATTTT	CASSSRTEYSNQPQHF
-	TRBJ2-7	TRBV12-3/TRBV12-4	few	TGTGCCAGCAGTAACACCTCCTACGAGCAGTACTTC	CASSNTSYEQYF
TRBD1	TRBJ1-4	TRBV7-2	-	TGTGCCAGCAGCCACAGGGGCGAAAAACTGTTTTTT	CASSHRGEKLFF
TRBD1	TRBJ1-4	TRBV5-6	many	TGTGCCAGCAGCTTGCGGGACAGTGATGAAAAACTGTTTTTT	CASSLRDSDEKLFF
-	TRBJ1-5	TRBV4-2	-	TGTGCCAGCAGCCAAGATCCCCGGGGGAATCAGCCCCAGCATTTT	CASSQDPRGNQPQHF
-	TRBJ2-7	TRBV30	-	TGTGCCTGGAGTTATGGGGGCGCCGGGGCATACGAGCAGTACTTC	CAWSYGGAGAYEQYF
-	TRBJ2-7	TRBV4-3	-	TGCGCCAGCAGCCAGTGGGCAGGAGGAGGGTACGAGCAGTACTTC	CASSQWAGGGYEQYF
TRBD1	TRBJ2-1	TRBV11-1	few	TGTGCCAGCAGCTTAGAAATGGCAGGGGGACCCTACAATGAGCAGTTCTTC	CASSLEMAGGPYNEQFF
TRBD2	TRBJ2-1	TRBV7-3	-	TGTGCCAGCAGCCCTAGCGGGGTTAATTTTTATGAGCAGTTCTTC	CASSPSGVNFYEQFF
-	TRBJ2-1	TRBV5-1	few	TGCGCCAGCAGCTTGGCCGAGAGGACTATCCTCCCCTACAATGAGCAGTTCTTC	CASSLAERTILPYNEQFF
-	TRBJ1-1	TRBV5-1	-	TGCGCCAGCAGCCCGGGACCTACTAACACTGAAGCTTTCTTT	CASSPGPTNTEAFF
TRBD1	TRBJ2-7	TRBV6-1	many	TGTGCCAGCAGTCCTGGACAGGCGGCCTACGAGCAGTACTTC	CASSPGQAAYEQYF
TRBD2	TRBJ2-1	TRBV11-2	few	TGTGCCAGCAGCTTCACTGACAGCGGGAGAAACAATGAGCAGTTCTTC	CASSFTDSGRNNEQFF
TRBD2	TRBJ2-1	TRBV12-3/TRBV12-4	many	TGTGCCAGCAGTTTAGGACTAGCGGGGGGGAGCTCCTACAATGAGCAGTTCTTC	CASSLGLAGGSSYNEQFF
-	TRBJ2-7	TRBV7-9	few	TGTGCCAGCAGCTTATCTCGGGACGTTGTCGAGCAGTACTTC	CASSLSRDVVEQYF